The rows below give T cell receptor beta chains drawn from one sample of a study of blood T cells in healthy people across ages. TCRdb independently ran MiXCR on the 5' RACE reads; one entry per CDR3 protein. The sample has around 1,600,000 distinct CDR3 sequences, under 55% seen once. Sequencing was performed on blood. All receptors come from a woman between 18 and 29 years old in good health. The CDR3 runs from the conserved cysteine through the conserved F or W. The D gene is left open where the match is weak. Clone size is shown for a subset of rows, as once, few, many or a class of expanded clone.

cdr3_nt cdr3_aa clone_size d_call j_call v_call
TGCGCCAGCAGCCAAGATGCCGTCGGGACAGGCTCCTACGAGCAGTACTTC CASSQDAVGTGSYEQYF - TRBD1 TRBJ2-7 TRBV4-3
TGTGCCAGCAGTTACGCAGGGTCCCATAATTCACCCCTCCACTTT CASSYAGSHNSPLHF - - TRBJ1-6 TRBV6-5
TGTGCCTGGAGTGGTGATCCAGCGGGATATCGTATCGAGCAGTACTTC CAWSGDPAGYRIEQYF - TRBD2 TRBJ2-7 TRBV30
TGTGCCAGCAGCCCTGCGACAGGGGGATCCTACAATGAGCAGTTCTTC CASSPATGGSYNEQFF - TRBD1 TRBJ2-1 TRBV27
TGCGCCAGCAGCCAAGGGACGGGGTTGCCCCAGCATTTT CASSQGTGLPQHF once - TRBJ1-5 TRBV4-1
TGTGCCAGCAGCCCCTTATTGGGGGATGGGACCAAAAACATTCAGTACTTC CASSPLLGDGTKNIQYF - - TRBJ2-4 TRBV11-2
TGTGCCAGCAGTTTTCACTGGGATAGCGCCCGGTATTTT CASSFHWDSARYF - - TRBJ2-3 TRBV12-3/TRBV12-4
TGTGCCAGCAGCGTACCCCGGGACAGGGGGGATAGGAATCAGCCCCAGCATTTT CASSVPRDRGDRNQPQHF - TRBD1 TRBJ1-5 TRBV9
TGCGCCAGCAGCCAAGAACCCGGGCCTGGGGCCAACGTCCTGACTTTC CASSQEPGPGANVLTF - - TRBJ2-6 TRBV4-3
TGTGCCAGCAGCGTACAGGGGGCCGGGATGAACACTGAAGCTTTCTTT CASSVQGAGMNTEAFF few TRBD1 TRBJ1-1 TRBV7-2
TGTGCCAGCAGCGGGGACAGCCGCATGAACACTGAAGCTTTCTTT CASSGDSRMNTEAFF - TRBD1 TRBJ1-1 TRBV7-2
TGCGCCAGCAGCCAAGAGGTTCTAAGCGATCAGCCCCAGCATTTT CASSQEVLSDQPQHF - - TRBJ1-5 TRBV4-3
TGTGCCAGCGGCCCCGGGACAGGGGCAGGAAATGAGCAGTTCTTC CASGPGTGAGNEQFF once TRBD1 TRBJ2-1 TRBV9
TGTGCCAGCAGCTTAGTATCGGACCCCATATCTGGAGACACCATATATTTT CASSLVSDPISGDTIYF - - TRBJ1-3 TRBV7-2
TGCGCCAGCAGCCCCCGGGGGGGTGAGTTTGAGCAGTACTTC CASSPRGGEFEQYF once TRBD2 TRBJ2-7 TRBV4-1
TGTGTCAGCAGTTTAGCGGGCCGGAGTGCGGGTGATGATCAGCCCCAGCATTTT CVSSLAGRSAGDDQPQHF - - TRBJ1-5 TRBV12-3/TRBV12-4
TGCGCCAGCAACCAAGTAGCGGACTACGAGCAGTACTTC CASNQVADYEQYF - - TRBJ2-7 TRBV4-1
TGTGCCAGCAGCCAACAGGCTTATCAGCCCCAGCGTTTT CASSQQAYQPQRF - - TRBJ1-5 TRBV4-2
TGTACCAGCAGCTTAATCGGACAGGGGGCAGATACGCAGTATTTT CTSSLIGQGADTQYF - TRBD1 TRBJ2-3 TRBV7-3
TGTGCCAGCAGGGCCGGTTGGGGCCGATCCTCCTACGAGCGGTACTTC CASRAGWGRSSYERYF - - TRBJ2-7 TRBV28
TGTGCCAGCTTAGGGGGGCGGGAGCGGTTCTTC CASLGGRERFF - - TRBJ2-1 TRBV7-2
TGTGCCAGCAGCGTAGGCCTGACGACTAATGAGCAGTTCTTC CASSVGLTTNEQFF - - TRBJ2-1 TRBV9
TGTGCCAGCTCCCCAAGGACAGGGTTCAACTATGGCTACACCTTC CASSPRTGFNYGYTF once TRBD1 TRBJ1-2 TRBV18
TGTGCCAGCATGACAGGGGTCAATGAGCAGTTCTTC CASMTGVNEQFF few TRBD1 TRBJ2-1 TRBV27
TGCGCCAGCAGCCCCCGGACAGGGGGCGCCTACGAGCAGTACTTC CASSPRTGGAYEQYF - TRBD1 TRBJ2-7 TRBV4-1
TGCAGTGCTAACGGACAGGTGCCTTCTAACTATGGCTACACCTTC CSANGQVPSNYGYTF - TRBD1 TRBJ1-2 TRBV20-1
TGTGCCAGCAGAAAGCTAGCGGACCGGAGGAATGAGCAGTTCTTC CASRKLADRRNEQFF - TRBD2 TRBJ2-1 TRBV28
TGTGCCAGCAGATTGGGCAGGGCAACTTTTCAGAATTCACCCCTCCACTTT CASRLGRATFQNSPLHF once - TRBJ1-6 TRBV6-6
TGTGCCAGCAGTTTCGTACAATACAATGAGCAGTTCTTC CASSFVQYNEQFF - - TRBJ2-1 TRBV27
TGCGCCAGCAGCCATAACCCGACGGCAGGGGACGGCTACACCTTC CASSHNPTAGDGYTF - - TRBJ1-2 TRBV4-3
TGTGCCAGCAGCCTGGCTCCGGGACTCTACCAAGAGACCCAGTACTTC CASSLAPGLYQETQYF few - TRBJ2-5 TRBV13
TGTGCCAGCAGCCCGGGGACAGGGGGCATCGAGCAGTACTTC CASSPGTGGIEQYF few TRBD1 TRBJ2-7 TRBV7-9
TGCGCCAGCAGCCAAGTAACTTCGCCAGATACGCAGTATTTT CASSQVTSPDTQYF many - TRBJ2-3 TRBV4-3
TGTGCCAGCAGCTTAGGTCCCGGGACAGGGAACTCCTACGAGCAGTACTTC CASSLGPGTGNSYEQYF few TRBD1 TRBJ2-7 TRBV11-3
TGCGCCAGCAGCTCTGGTGGAGGGGCCATCACTGAAGCTTTCTTT CASSSGGGAITEAFF few - TRBJ1-1 TRBV5-1
TGCAGTGCTCCCGAGGGGAGGGGGTCGTACCAAGAGACCCAGTACTTC CSAPEGRGSYQETQYF - - TRBJ2-5 TRBV20-1
TGCGCCAGCAGCGAACCATCGGGATCTGGCTACACCTTC CASSEPSGSGYTF few - TRBJ1-2 TRBV5-1
TGCAGTGCTAGAGAAGGGGCTGGGGCCAACGTCCTGACTTTC CSAREGAGANVLTF few - TRBJ2-6 TRBV20-1
TGTGCCATCAGTGAAGGTCCTGCCTCCTACAATGAGCAGTTCTTC CAISEGPASYNEQFF - - TRBJ2-1 TRBV10-3
TGTGCCAGCGGCAGGGTAGTCAATCAGCCCCAGCATTTT CASGRVVNQPQHF few - TRBJ1-5 TRBV7-2
TGCGCCAGCAGCCATTTGGGTGGGTCCTACGAGCAGTACTTC CASSHLGGSYEQYF few - TRBJ2-7 TRBV4-1
TGTGCCTGGAGACTACGGTGGGGTCCGAACACTGAAGCTTTCTTT CAWRLRWGPNTEAFF - - TRBJ1-1 TRBV30
TGCGCCAGCAGCCAAGAATCGGGGACCTATGGCTACACCTTC CASSQESGTYGYTF few - TRBJ1-2 TRBV4-3
TGTGCCAGCAGCGTATCCCCCTACAAGAACACTGAAGCTTTCTTT CASSVSPYKNTEAFF - - TRBJ1-1 TRBV9
TGTGCCAGCAGTTTAGAGGGCGGGAGGGCCTACAATGAGCAGTTCTTC CASSLEGGRAYNEQFF few TRBD2 TRBJ2-1 TRBV7-2
TGCAGTGCTAGGGACAGGGGCTCGTACCAAGAGACCCAGTACTTC CSARDRGSYQETQYF few TRBD1 TRBJ2-5 TRBV20-1
TGTGCCAGTATAGCGCACAATGAGCAGTTCTTC CASIAHNEQFF - - TRBJ2-1 TRBV27
TGTGCGGTGGGCTGGAACACTGAAGCTTTCTTT CAVGWNTEAFF - - TRBJ1-1 TRBV27
TGTGCCAGCAGTTTGAGGACTAGCGGAATCAATGAGCAGTTCTTC CASSLRTSGINEQFF - TRBD2 TRBJ2-1 TRBV12-3/TRBV12-4
TGTGCCAGCGGACAGGGTTCCTACGAGCAGTACTTC CASGQGSYEQYF many TRBD1 TRBJ2-7 TRBV7-9
TGTGCCAGCAGCGTTTCTGGGCCAACCGAGCAGTACTTC CASSVSGPTEQYF - - TRBJ2-7 TRBV7-9
TGTGCCAGCAGCCCCTCATTGGCCTTGAACACTGAAGCTTTCTTT CASSPSLALNTEAFF - - TRBJ1-1 TRBV7-2
TGTGCCATCAGTGAGGCCGGGGGTAGGGACTACGAGCAGTACTTC CAISEAGGRDYEQYF once - TRBJ2-7 TRBV10-3
TGCAGTGCTCAAACTCAGGGTCGGGCTAATGAAAAACTGTTTTTT CSAQTQGRANEKLFF - - TRBJ1-4 TRBV20-1
TGTGCCAGCCTTGAACAGGGGCCCCCCTACGAGCAGTACTTC CASLEQGPPYEQYF - TRBD1 TRBJ2-7 TRBV7-9